The clone carrying this T cell receptor beta chain was counted once. The data are from a study of blood T cell repertoires in COVID-19. The germline gives CDR1 SGHDT, CDR2 YYEEEE. Trimming cost V 7 bases and J 9 bases; bases outside gene matches: 10. The CDR3 runs 14 residues. In the original workflow: The authors estimated nucleated cell counts from reference gene primer amplification. This table comes from immunoSEQ multiplex PCR, and its TCRdb copy is limited to in-frame clones, with some not included. The V and J calls and clone size were taken over from that table, and D and trimming were inferred from the DNA. Among 250,000 to 300,000 clones listed, about four fifths were seen once.

This TCR was recovered from a middle-aged man who had been exposed to COVID-19. The V and J genes are TRBV5-6 and TRBJ1-6; 7 positions match TRBD1. Input material: PBMCs or T cells enriched from blood (not recorded which). CDR3 sequence reads: CASGGPDRASPLHF. The CDR3 DNA follows: TGTGCCAGCGGGGGCCCCGACAGGGCTTCACCCCTCCACTTT.